One and the same sample provided the 10 T cell receptor beta chains below, sequenced in a study of shared clonotypes between healthy human individuals. Assay: immunoSEQ multiplex PCR; the TCRdb copy retains only in-frame clones and omits some. The table shows 2 million to 3 million clones, with approximately 93% occurring only once. Sequencing was carried out using naive CD4+ T cells from PBMCs. Described subset: CD45RA+ positively selected. All receptors derive from a man younger than 35 in good health. Some clones in this sample may be carry-over from other donors' samples.

The rearrangement joins TRBV6-5 to TRBJ2-4; D unresolved. Deletions cut 6 bases from V and 2 bases from J, with 11 bases between. The CDR3 length is 14 residues. Germline V gene sequence: CDR1 MNHEY, CDR2 SVGAGI. The CDR3 nucleotides read TGTGCCAGCAGCTCCCCCGGCTCCAAAAACATTCAGTACTTC. It specifies CASSSPGSKNIQYF.

The V and J genes are TRBV13 and TRBJ2-1; TRBD2 matches at 10 bases. Trimming took 6 bases from V and 10 from J; bases not matched to a gene: 9. This CDR3 has 14 amino acids. Germline lookup yields CDR1 PRHDT and CDR2 FYEKMQ (reference sequence). The CDR3 sequence is CASRAAGGPGEQFF. DNA for the CDR3: TGTGCCAGCAGGGCAGCGGGAGGGCCGGGGGAGCAGTTCTTC.

V usage is TRBV4-1 and J usage is TRBJ1-2; TRBD1 might be the D (5 bases). The CDR3 runs to 16 residues. The V end was cut by 6 bases, the J end by 7 bases, with 24 bases between. Germline V gene lookup returns CDR1 MGHRA and CDR2 YSYEKL. CDR3 protein: CASSTTPLPTVIGYTF. CDR3 bases: TGCGCCAGCAGTACCACCCCTCTACCGACAGTTATTGGCTACACCTTC.

The CDR3 here is CASSRGHTEAFF. CDR3 nucleotide sequence: TGCGCCAGCAGTCGAGGGCACACTGAAGCTTTCTTT. The chain couples TRBV5-1 to TRBJ1-1; no definite D call. V lost 5 bases and J 3 bases, leaving 8 bases between the germline ends. Per germline, CDR1 SGHRS and CDR2 YFSETQ. CDR3 length: 12 amino acids. The full variable domain, its missing parts supplied by reference TRBV5-1 and TRBJ1-1, is KAGVTQTPRYLIKTRGQQVTLSCSPISGHRSVSWYQQTPGQGLQFLFEYFSETQRNKGNFPGRFSGRQFSNSRSEMNVSTLELGDSALYLCASSRGHTEAFFGQGTRLTVV.

The J gene is TRBJ2-1, the V gene TRBV5-4; tentatively, D is TRBD1 or TRBD2 (6 bases each). There are 14 residues in the CDR3. Germline assignment: CDR1 SGHNT and CDR2 YYREEE (reference sequence). The germline V and J ends were trimmed by 4 bases and 7 bases, with 15 bases remaining between them. The DNA of the CDR3 is TGTGCCAGCAGCGCGGCCGGGGGCAGGAATGAGCAGTTCTTC. Its protein is CASSAAGGRNEQFF.

About this clone: The germline gene is not matched at one end of the junction; a read error may be the cause. The CDR3 loop reads CASSLAGVILF. In DNA, the CDR3 is TGTGCCAGCAGTTTAGCGGGAGTCATTCTCTTC. The genes are TRBV28 and TRBJ2-1, with TRBD2 matching over 7 bases. From germline, CDR1 is MDHEN and CDR2 SYDVKM. The CDR3 loop spans 11 amino acids.

The rearrangement uses TRBV28 and TRBJ2-6; D not certain. The length of the CDR3 is 14 residues. CDR1 and CDR2 (germline): MDHEN, SYDVKM. V lost 5 bases, J lost 0 bases, and 5 bases lay in between. DNA of the CDR3: TGTGCCAGCAGTGTGTCCTCTGGGGCCAACGTCCTGACTTTC. This codes for CASSVSSGANVLTF.

This chain connects TRBV6-5 to TRBJ1-1, with a weak D call TRBD1 (6 bases). Germline lookup yields CDR1 MNHEY and CDR2 SVGAGI. Trimming stripped 0 bases from V and 2 bases from J, with 10 bases between. There are 15 residues in the CDR3. The CDR3 loop reads CASSYSEGDNTEAFF. CDR3 bases: TGTGCCAGCAGTTACTCGGAGGGGGATAACACTGAAGCTTTCTTT.

This clone was counted a single time. The chain combines TRBV4-3 with TRBJ1-4, with a possible D match to TRBD1 (5 bases). The CDR3 extends over 14 amino acids. V was trimmed by 3 bases and J by 4 bases, leaving 9 bases between them. Germline assignment: CDR1 LGHNA and CDR2 YSLEER. CDR3 region: CASSQTAINEKLFF. CDR3 bases: TGCGCCAGCAGCCAGACAGCTATTAATGAAAAACTGTTTTTT.

Of note for this clone: Other DNA sequences in the sample encode the same CDR3. V gene TRBV4-1 combines with J gene TRBJ1-5; D is uncertain. This CDR3 is 14 amino acids long. Germline V lookup: CDR1 MGHRA, CDR2 YSYEKL. V was clipped by 0 bases and J by 5 bases, with 8 bases between them. The CDR3 region is CASSQEGPDQPQHF. The CDR3 region has the DNA TGCGCCAGCAGCCAAGAAGGACCCGATCAGCCCCAGCATTTT.